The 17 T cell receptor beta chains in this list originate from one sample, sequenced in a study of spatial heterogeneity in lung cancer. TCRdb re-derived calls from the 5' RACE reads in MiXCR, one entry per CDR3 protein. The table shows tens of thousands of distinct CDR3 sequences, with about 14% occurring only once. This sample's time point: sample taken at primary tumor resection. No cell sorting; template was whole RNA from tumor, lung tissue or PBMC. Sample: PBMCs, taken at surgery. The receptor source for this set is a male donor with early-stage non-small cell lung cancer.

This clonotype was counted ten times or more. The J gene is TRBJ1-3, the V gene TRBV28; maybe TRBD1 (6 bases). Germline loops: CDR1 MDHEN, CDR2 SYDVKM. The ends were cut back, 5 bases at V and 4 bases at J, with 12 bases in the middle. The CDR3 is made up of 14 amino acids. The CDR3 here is CASSPPGGGNTIYF. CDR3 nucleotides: TGTGCCAGCAGTCCGCCCGGGGGCGGAAACACCATATATTTT.

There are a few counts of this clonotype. The CDR3 DNA reads TGTGCCAGCTCACCACCGAGTTTGGGGGCCGACACTGAAGCTTTCTTT. Its protein is CASSPPSLGADTEAFF. The chain employs TRBV18 and TRBJ1-1; D possibly corresponds to TRBD1 (6 bases). The CDR3 contains 16 residues. V was shortened by 0 bases and J by 3 bases, with 14 bases between the two germline ends. The germline CDR1 and CDR2 sequences are KGHSH and LQKENI.

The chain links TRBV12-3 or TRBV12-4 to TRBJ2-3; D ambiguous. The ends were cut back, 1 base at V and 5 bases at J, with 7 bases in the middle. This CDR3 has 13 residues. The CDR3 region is CASSLGPQDTQYF. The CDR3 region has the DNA TGTGCCAGCAGTTTAGGGCCACAAGATACGCAGTATTTT.

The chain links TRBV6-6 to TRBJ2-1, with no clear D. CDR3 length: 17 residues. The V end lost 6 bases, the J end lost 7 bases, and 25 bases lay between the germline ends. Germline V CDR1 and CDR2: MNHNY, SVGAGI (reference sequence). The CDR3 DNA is TGTGCCAGCAGCCGCGTCCTCGGCGGAGAGTCCGGGAATGAGCAGTTCTTC. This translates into CASSRVLGGESGNEQFF.

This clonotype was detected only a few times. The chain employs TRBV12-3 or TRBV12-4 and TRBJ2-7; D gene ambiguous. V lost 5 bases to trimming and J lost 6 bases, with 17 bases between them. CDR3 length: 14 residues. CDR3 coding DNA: TGTGCCAGCAGTCTCTCTCCGCTAGTCTTCGAGCAGTACTTC. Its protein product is CASSLSPLVFEQYF.

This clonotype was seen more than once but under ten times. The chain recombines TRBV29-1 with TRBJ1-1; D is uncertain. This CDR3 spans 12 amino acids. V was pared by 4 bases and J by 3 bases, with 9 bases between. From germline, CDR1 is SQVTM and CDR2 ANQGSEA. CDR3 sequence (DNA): TGCAGCGTTGTGAATAGCGACACTGAAGCTTTCTTT. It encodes CSVVNSDTEAFF. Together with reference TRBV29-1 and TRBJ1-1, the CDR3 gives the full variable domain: SAVISQKPSRDICQRGTSLTIQCQVDSQVTMMFWYRQQPGQSLTLIATANQGSEATYESGFVIDKFPISRPNLTFSTLTVSNMSPEDSSIYLCSVVNSDTEAFFGQGTRLTVV.

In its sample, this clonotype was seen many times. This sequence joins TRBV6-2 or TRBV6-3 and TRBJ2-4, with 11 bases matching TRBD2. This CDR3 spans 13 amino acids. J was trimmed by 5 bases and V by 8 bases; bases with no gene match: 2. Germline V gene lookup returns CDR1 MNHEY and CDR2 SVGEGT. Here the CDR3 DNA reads TGTGCCAGCCGGGGACTAGCGGAAAACATTCAGTACTTC. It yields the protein CASRGLAENIQYF.

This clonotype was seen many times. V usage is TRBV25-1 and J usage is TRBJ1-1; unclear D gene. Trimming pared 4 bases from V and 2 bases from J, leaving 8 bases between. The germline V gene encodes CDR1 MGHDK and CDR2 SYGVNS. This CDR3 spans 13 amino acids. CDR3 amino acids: CASSGPVNTEAFF. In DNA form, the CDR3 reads TGTGCCAGCAGTGGACCCGTTAACACTGAAGCTTTCTTT.

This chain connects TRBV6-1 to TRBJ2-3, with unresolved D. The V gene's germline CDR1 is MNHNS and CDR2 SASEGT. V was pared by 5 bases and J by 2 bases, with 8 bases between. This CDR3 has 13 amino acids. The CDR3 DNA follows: TGTGCCAGCAGTTGGGCTATCACAGATACGCAGTATTTT. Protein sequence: CASSWAITDTQYF.

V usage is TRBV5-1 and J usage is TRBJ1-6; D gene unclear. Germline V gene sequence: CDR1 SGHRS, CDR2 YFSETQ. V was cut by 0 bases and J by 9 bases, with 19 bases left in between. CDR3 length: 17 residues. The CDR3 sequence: CASSLGAQADLISPLHF. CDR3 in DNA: TGCGCCAGCAGCTTGGGAGCCCAGGCGGACCTCATTTCACCCCTCCACTTT.

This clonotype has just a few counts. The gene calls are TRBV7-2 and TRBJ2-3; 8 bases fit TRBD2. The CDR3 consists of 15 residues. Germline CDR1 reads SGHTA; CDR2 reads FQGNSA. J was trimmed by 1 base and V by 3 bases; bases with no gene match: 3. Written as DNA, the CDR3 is TGTGCCAGCAGCTTGTTACTAGCGGGCACAGATACGCAGTATTTT. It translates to CASSLLLAGTDTQYF.

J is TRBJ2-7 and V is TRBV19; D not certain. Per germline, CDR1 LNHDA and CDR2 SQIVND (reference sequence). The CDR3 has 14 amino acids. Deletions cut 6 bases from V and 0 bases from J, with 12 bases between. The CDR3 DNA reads TGTGCCAGTAGCCCTCAGTTAGCCTCCTACGAGCAGTACTTC. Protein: CASSPQLASYEQYF.

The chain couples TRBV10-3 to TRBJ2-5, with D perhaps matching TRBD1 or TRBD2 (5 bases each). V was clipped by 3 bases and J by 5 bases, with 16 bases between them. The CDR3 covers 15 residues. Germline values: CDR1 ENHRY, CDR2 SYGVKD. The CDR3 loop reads CAISDPGTVRETQYF. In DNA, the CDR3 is TGTGCCATCAGTGACCCCGGGACGGTGCGTGAGACCCAGTACTTC.

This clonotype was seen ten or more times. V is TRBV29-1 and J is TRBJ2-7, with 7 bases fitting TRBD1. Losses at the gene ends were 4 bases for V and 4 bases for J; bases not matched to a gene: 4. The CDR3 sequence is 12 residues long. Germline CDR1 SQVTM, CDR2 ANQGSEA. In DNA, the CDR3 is TGCAGCGTTGTCGCACAGGGGTACGAGCAGTACTTC. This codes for CSVVAQGYEQYF.

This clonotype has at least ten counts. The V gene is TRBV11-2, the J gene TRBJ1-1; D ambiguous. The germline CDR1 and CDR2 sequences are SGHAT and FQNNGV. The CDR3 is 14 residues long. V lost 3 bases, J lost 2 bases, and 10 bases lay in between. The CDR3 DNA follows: TGTGCCAGCAGCTTCTCGTATGGAAACACTGAAGCTTTCTTT. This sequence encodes CASSFSYGNTEAFF.

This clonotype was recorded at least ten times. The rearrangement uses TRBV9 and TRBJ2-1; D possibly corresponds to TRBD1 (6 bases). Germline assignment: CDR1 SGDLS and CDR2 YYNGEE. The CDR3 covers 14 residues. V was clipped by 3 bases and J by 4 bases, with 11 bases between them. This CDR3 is CASSAQQGYNEQFF. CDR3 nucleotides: TGTGCCAGCAGCGCGCAACAGGGTTACAATGAGCAGTTCTTC.

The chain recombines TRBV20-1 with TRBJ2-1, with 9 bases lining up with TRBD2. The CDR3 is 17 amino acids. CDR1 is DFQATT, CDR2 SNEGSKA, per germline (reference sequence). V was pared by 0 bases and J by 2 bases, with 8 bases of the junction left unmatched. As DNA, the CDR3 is TGCAGTGCTAGAGATGTAGCGGGGGAATCTACCTACAATGAGCAGTTCTTC. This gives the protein CSARDVAGESTYNEQFF.